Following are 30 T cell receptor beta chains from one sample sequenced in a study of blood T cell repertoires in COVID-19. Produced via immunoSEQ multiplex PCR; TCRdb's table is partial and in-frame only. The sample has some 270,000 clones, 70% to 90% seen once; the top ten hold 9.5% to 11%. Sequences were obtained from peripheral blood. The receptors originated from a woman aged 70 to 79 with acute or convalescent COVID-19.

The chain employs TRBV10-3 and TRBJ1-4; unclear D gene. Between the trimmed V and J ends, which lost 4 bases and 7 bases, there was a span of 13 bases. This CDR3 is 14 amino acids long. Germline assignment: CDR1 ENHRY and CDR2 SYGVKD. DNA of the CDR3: TGTGCCATCAGTGGCGCCGAGGCGGGTGAAAAACTGTTTTTT. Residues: CAISGAEAGEKLFF.

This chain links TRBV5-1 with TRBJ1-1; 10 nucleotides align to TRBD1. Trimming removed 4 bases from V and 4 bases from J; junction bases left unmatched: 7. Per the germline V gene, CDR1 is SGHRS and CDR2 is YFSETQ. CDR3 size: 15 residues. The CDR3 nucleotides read TGCGCCAGCAGCCTCGGGACAGGGGCGATCACTGAAGCTTTCTTT. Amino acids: CASSLGTGAITEAFF.

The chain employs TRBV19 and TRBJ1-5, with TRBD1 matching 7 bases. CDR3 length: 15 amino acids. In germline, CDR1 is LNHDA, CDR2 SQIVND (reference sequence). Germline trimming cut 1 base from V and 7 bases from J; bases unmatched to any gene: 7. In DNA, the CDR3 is TGTGCCAGTAGTATAGGAACAGGGGTTGGACAGCCCCAGCATTTT. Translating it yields CASSIGTGVGQPQHF. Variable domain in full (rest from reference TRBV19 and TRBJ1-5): DGGITQSPKYLFRKEGQNVTLSCEQNLNHDAMYWYRQDPGQGLRLIYYSQIVNDFQKGDIAEGYSVSREKKESFPLTVTSAQKNPTAFYLCASSIGTGVGQPQHFGDGTRLSIL.

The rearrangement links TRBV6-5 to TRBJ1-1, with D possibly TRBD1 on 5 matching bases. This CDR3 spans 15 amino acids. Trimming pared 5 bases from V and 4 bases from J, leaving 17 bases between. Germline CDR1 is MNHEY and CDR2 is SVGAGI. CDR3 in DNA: TGTGCCAGCAGTCCCAGGACGGGGGGAGGCACTGAAGCTTTCTTT. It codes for CASSPRTGGGTEAFF.

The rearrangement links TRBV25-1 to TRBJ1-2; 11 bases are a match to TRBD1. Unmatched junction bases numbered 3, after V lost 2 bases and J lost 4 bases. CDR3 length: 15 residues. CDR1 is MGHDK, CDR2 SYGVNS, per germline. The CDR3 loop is CASSEGTGGIYGYTF. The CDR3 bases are TGTGCCAGCAGTGAAGGGACAGGGGGAATCTATGGCTACACCTTC.

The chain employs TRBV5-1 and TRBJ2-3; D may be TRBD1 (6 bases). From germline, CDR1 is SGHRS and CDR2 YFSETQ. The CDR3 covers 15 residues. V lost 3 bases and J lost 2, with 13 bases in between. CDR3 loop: CASSSDQGSTDTQYF. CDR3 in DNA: TGCGCCAGCAGCTCGGATCAGGGGTCCACAGATACGCAGTATTTT.

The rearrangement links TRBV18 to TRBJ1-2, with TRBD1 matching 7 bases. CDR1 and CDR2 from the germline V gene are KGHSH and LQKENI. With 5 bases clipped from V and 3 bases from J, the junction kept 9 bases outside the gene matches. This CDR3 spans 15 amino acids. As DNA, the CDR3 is TGTGCCAGCTCATCTTCAACAGGGGTGGACTATGGCTACACCTTC. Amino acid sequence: CASSSSTGVDYGYTF.

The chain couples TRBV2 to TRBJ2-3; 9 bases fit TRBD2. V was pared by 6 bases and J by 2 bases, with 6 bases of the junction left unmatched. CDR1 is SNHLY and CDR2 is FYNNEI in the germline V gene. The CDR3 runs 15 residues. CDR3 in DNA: TGTGCCAGCAGGACTAGCGGTATGAACACAGATACGCAGTATTTT. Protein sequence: CASRTSGMNTDTQYF.

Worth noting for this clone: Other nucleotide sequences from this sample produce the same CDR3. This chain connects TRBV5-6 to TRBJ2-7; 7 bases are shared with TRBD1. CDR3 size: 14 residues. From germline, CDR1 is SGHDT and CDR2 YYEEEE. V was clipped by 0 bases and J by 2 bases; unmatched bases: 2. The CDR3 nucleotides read TGTGCCAGCAGCTTGGGTCAGGGGGCCTACGAGCAGTACTTC. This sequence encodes CASSLGQGAYEQYF.

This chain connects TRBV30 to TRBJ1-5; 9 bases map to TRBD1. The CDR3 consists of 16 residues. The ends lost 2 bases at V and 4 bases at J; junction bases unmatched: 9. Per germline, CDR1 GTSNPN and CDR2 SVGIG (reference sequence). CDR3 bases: TGTGCCTGGAGTCCTCAACACGGGACAGGGAATCAGCCCCAGCATTTT. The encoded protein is CAWSPQHGTGNQPQHF.

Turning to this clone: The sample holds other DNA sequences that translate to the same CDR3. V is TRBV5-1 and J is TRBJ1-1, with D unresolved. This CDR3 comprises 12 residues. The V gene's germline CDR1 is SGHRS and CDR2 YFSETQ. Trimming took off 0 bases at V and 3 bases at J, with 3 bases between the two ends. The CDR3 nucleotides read TGCGCCAGCAGCTTGGCAGACACTGAAGCTTTCTTT. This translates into CASSLADTEAFF. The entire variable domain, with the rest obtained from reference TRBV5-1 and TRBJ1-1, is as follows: KAGVTQTPRYLIKTRGQQVTLSCSPISGHRSVSWYQQTPGQGLQFLFEYFSETQRNKGNFPGRFSGRQFSNSRSEMNVSTLELGDSALYLCASSLADTEAFFGQGTRLTVV.

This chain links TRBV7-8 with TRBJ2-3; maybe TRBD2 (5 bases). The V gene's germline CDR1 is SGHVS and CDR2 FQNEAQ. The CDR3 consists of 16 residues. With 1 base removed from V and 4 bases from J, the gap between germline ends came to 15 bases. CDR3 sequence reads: CASSLGQVISADTQYF. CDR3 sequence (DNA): TGTGCCAGCAGCTTAGGGCAGGTCATTAGCGCAGATACGCAGTATTTT.

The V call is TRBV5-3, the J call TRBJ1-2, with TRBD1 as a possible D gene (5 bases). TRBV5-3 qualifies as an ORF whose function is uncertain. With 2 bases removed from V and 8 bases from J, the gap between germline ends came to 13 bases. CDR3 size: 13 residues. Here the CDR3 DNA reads TGTGCCAGAAGCTTCGGGGGATCGCAGGGCTACACCTTC. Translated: CARSFGGSQGYTF.

The CDR3: CASSGQGHYGYTF. CDR3 in DNA: TGTGCCAGTAGCGGACAGGGGCATTATGGCTACACCTTC. The chain employs TRBV19 and TRBJ1-2; 9 nucleotides agree with TRBD1. The CDR3 extends over 13 amino acids. The V and J ends lost 6 bases and 5 bases, in that order; junction bases with no gene match: 4. CDR1 and CDR2 from the germline V gene are LNHDA and SQIVND (reference sequence).

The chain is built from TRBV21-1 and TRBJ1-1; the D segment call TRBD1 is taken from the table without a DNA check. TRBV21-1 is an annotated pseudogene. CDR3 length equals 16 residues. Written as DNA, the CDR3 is TGTGCCAGCAGCCGCATCTTAGGGGACAGGGATGGTTTGGCTTTCTTT. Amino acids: CASSRILGDRDGLAFF.

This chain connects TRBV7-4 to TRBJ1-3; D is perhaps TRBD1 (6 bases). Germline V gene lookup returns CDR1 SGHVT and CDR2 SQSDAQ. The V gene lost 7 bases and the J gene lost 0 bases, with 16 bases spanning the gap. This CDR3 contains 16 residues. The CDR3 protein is CASNGLDRSSGNTIYF. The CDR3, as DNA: TGTGCCAGCAACGGACTTGACAGGAGCTCTGGAAACACCATATATTTT.

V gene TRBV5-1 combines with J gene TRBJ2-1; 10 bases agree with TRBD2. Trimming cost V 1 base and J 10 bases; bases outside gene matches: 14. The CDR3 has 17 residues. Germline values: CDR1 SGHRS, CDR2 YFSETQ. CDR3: CASSLSSGGPTTGEQFF. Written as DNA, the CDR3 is TGCGCCAGCAGCTTGTCTAGCGGGGGACCCACCACGGGCGAGCAGTTCTTC. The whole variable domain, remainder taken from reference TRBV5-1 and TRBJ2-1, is KAGVTQTPRYLIKTRGQQVTLSCSPISGHRSVSWYQQTPGQGLQFLFEYFSETQRNKGNFPGRFSGRQFSNSRSEMNVSTLELGDSALYLCASSLSSGGPTTGEQFFGPGTRLTVL.

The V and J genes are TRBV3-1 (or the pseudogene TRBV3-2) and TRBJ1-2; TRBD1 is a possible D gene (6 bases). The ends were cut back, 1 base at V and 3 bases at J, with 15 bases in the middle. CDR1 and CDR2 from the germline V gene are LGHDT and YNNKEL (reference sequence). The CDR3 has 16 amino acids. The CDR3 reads CASSQVLRGSDYGYTF. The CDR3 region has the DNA TGTGCCAGCAGCCAAGTTCTCAGGGGAAGCGACTATGGCTACACCTTC.

As DNA, the CDR3 is TGTGCCAGTAGTATCGGCGGGGGGGCCAATGAGCAGTTCTTC. This translates into CASSIGGGANEQFF. V and J are TRBV19 and TRBJ2-1; 9 nucleotides match TRBD2. The CDR3 has 14 residues. The V gene's germline CDR1 is LNHDA and CDR2 SQIVND (reference sequence). Trimming removed 3 bases from V and 6 bases from J; junction bases left unmatched: 3.

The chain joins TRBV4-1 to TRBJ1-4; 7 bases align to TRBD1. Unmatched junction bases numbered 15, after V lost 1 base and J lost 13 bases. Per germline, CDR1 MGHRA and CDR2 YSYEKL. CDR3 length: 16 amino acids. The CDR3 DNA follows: TGCGCCAGCAGCCAAGTCCAGGGGGGAGTCTTAGATGCACTGTTTTTT. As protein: CASSQVQGGVLDALFF.

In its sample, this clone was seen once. DNA for the CDR3: TGTGCCAGCAGCCAAATGGGGGGAAAGGCCTACGAGCAGTACTTC. Encoded protein: CASSQMGGKAYEQYF. The rearrangement links TRBV7-8 to TRBJ2-7, with TRBD2 as a possible D gene (6 bases). The CDR3 is 15 residues long. V gave up 5 bases and J gave up 2 bases, with 16 bases separating them. The germline V gene has CDR1 SGHVS and CDR2 FQNEAQ.

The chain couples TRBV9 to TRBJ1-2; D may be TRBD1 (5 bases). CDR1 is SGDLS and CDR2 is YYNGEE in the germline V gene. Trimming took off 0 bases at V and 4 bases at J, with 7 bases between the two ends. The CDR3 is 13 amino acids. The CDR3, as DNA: TGTGCCAGCAGCGTAGGGGGCAGCTATGGCTACACCTTC. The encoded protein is CASSVGGSYGYTF.

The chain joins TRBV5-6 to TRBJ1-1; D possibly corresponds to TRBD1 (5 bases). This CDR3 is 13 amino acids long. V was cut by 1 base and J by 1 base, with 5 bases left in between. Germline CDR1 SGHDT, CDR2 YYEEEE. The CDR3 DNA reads TGTGCCAGCAGCTTGCAGGGGAACACTGAAGCTTTCTTT. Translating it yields CASSLQGNTEAFF.

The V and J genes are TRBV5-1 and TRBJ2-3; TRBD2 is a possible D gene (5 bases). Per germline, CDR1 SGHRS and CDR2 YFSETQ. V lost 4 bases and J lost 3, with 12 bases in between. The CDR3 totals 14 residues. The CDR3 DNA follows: TGCGCCAGCAGCACACGGGGAAGGACAGATACGCAGTATTTT. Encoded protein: CASSTRGRTDTQYF. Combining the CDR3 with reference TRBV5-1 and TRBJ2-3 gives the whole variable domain KAGVTQTPRYLIKTRGQQVTLSCSPISGHRSVSWYQQTPGQGLQFLFEYFSETQRNKGNFPGRFSGRQFSNSRSEMNVSTLELGDSALYLCASSTRGRTDTQYFGPGTRLTVL.

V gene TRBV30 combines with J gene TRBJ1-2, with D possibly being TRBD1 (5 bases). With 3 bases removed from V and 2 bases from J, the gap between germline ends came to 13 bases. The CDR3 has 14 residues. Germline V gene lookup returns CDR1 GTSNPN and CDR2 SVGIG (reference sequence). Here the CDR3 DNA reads TGTGCCTGGAGCAGATCTCACAGGAACTATGGCTACACCTTC. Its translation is CAWSRSHRNYGYTF. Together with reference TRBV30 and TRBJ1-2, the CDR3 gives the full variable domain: SQTIHQWPATLVQPVGSPLSLECTVEGTSNPNLYWYRQAAGRGLQLLFYSVGIGQISSEVPQNLSASRPQDRQFILSSKKLLLSDSGFYLCAWSRSHRNYGYTFGSGTRLTVV.

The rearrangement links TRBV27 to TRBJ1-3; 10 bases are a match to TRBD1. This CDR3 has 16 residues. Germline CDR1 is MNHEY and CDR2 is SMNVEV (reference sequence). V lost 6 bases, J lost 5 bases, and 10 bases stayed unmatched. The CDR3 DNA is TGTGCCAGCAGGGCCGGGACAGGGGAGGAAAGAAACACCATATATTTT. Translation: CASRAGTGEERNTIYF.

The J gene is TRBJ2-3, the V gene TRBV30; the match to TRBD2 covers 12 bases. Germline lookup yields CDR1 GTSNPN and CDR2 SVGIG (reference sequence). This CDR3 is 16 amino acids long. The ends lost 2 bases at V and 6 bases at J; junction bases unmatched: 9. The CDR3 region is CAWSRLAGGQWDTQYF. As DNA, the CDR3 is TGTGCCTGGAGTCGGCTAGCGGGGGGGCAGTGGGATACGCAGTATTTT.

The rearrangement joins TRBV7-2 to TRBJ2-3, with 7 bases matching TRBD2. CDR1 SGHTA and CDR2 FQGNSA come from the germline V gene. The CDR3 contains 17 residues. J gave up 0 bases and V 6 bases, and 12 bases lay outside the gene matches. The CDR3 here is CASRSLDSGLSTDTQYF. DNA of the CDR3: TGTGCCAGCAGGAGCTTAGATAGCGGGTTAAGCACAGATACGCAGTATTTT. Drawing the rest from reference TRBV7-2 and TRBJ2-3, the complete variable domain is GAGVSQSPSNKVTEKGKDVELRCDPISGHTALYWYRQSLGQGLEFLIYFQGNSAPDKSGLPSDRFSAERTGGSVSTLTIQRTQQEDSAVYLCASRSLDSGLSTDTQYFGPGTRLTVL.

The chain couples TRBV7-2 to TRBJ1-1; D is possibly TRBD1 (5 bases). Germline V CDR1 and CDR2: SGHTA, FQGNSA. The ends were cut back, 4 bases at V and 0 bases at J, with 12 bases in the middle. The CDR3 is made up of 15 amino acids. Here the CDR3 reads CASSSRPGLNTEAFF. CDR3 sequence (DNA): TGTGCCAGCAGCTCTAGGCCAGGGTTGAACACTGAAGCTTTCTTT.

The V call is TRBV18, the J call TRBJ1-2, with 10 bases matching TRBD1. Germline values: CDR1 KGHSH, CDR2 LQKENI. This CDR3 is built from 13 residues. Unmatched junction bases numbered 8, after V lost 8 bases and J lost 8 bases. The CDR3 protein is CASNTDRGTGYTF. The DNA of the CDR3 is TGTGCCAGCAACACGGACAGGGGGACGGGCTACACCTTC.